These 11 T cell receptor beta chains came from one sample sequenced in a study of T cells after yellow fever vaccination. TCRdb analysed the 5' RACE reads with MiXCR anew, one entry per CDR3 protein. Counted here are about 110,000 distinct CDR3 sequences, 7.5% to 9.5% occurring once; the ten biggest clones make up 25%. Sequences were derived from CD8+ T cells sorted from PBMCs, sampled 45 days after the yellow fever booster vaccination. The receptors here all came from a young man who received the YFV17D yellow fever vaccine.

This clonotype was seen ten or more times. The chain recombines TRBV24-1 with TRBJ2-1, with 7 bases fitting TRBD2. The CDR3 extends over 17 amino acids. The germline CDR1 and CDR2 sequences are KGHDR and SFDVKD. Losses at the gene ends were 4 bases for V and 1 base for J; bases not matched to a gene: 9. The CDR3 spells CATSDISGIVSYNEQFF. DNA for the CDR3: TGTGCCACCAGTGACATAAGCGGGATAGTATCCTACAATGAGCAGTTCTTC.

This clonotype occurred many times. The chain links TRBV5-5 to TRBJ2-7; D perhaps matches TRBD2 (5 bases). Germline V gene sequence: CDR1 SGHKS, CDR2 YYEKEE (reference sequence). Trimming removed 3 bases from V and 4 bases from J, with 17 bases in between. CDR3 length equals 15 residues. The CDR3 loop reads CASSWEQGFSYEQYF. CDR3 nucleotide sequence: TGTGCCAGCAGCTGGGAGCAAGGGTTTTCTTACGAGCAGTACTTC.

This chain connects TRBV3-1 to TRBJ2-7, with TRBD2 identical over 10 bases. In germline, CDR1 is LGHDT, CDR2 YNNKEL (reference sequence). CDR3 length: 18 residues. After removal of 6 bases from V and 3 bases from J, the junction contained 17 bases not matched to a gene. The CDR3 protein is CASSFWLAGDSLFYEQYF. The CDR3 bases are TGTGCCAGCAGTTTCTGGCTAGCGGGAGATTCCTTGTTCTACGAGCAGTACTTC.

Many counts were recorded for this clonotype. The rearrangement joins TRBV7-2 to TRBJ2-7; 7 bases agree with TRBD1. Looked up from germline, CDR1 is SGHTA and CDR2 is FQGNSA. This CDR3 comprises 16 residues. J lost 0 bases, V lost 0 bases, and 5 bases had no gene match. CDR3 residues: CASSLAATGFSYEQYF. The CDR3 region has the DNA TGTGCCAGCAGCTTAGCCGCGACAGGGTTCTCCTACGAGCAGTACTTC. Complete variable domain (other parts from reference TRBV7-2 and TRBJ2-7): GAGVSQSPSNKVTEKGKDVELRCDPISGHTALYWYRQSLGQGLEFLIYFQGNSAPDKSGLPSDRFSAERTGGSVSTLTIQRTQQEDSAVYLCASSLAATGFSYEQYFGPGTRLTVT.

This chain connects TRBV29-1 to TRBJ2-1, with D perhaps being TRBD1 or TRBD2 (5 bases each). V lost 4 bases, J lost 3 bases, and 19 bases lay in between. CDR1 and CDR2 from the germline V gene are SQVTM and ANQGSEA. The length of the CDR3 is 16 residues. The CDR3 bases are TGCAGCGTTGGAGGGTCCGTCAAGGGGAGCTACAATGAGCAGTTCTTC. Translating it yields CSVGGSVKGSYNEQFF.

The gene calls are TRBV7-9 and TRBJ2-6, with no clear D. The V gene's germline CDR1 is SEHNR and CDR2 FQNEAQ (reference sequence). Trimming removed 5 bases at V and 3 bases at J, with 8 bases between. The CDR3 extends over 14 amino acids. CDR3 in DNA: TGTGCCAGCAGCCCTCCTGGTGGGGCCAACGTCCTGACTTTC. It encodes CASSPPGGANVLTF. Together with reference TRBV7-9 and TRBJ2-6, the CDR3 gives the full variable domain: DTGVSQNPRHKITKRGQNVTFRCDPISEHNRLYWYRQTLGQGPEFLTYFQNEAQLEKSRLLSDRFSAERPKGSFSTLEIQRTEQGDSAMYLCASSPPGGANVLTFGAGSRLTVL.

The genes are TRBV3-1 and TRBJ2-1, with 9 bases aligning to TRBD2. This CDR3 has 17 amino acids. V gave up 6 bases and J gave up 2 bases; unmatched junction bases: 11. Looked up from germline, CDR1 is LGHDT and CDR2 is YNNKEL (reference sequence). The CDR3 reads CASSSGSEVFPYNEQFF. DNA of the CDR3: TGTGCCAGCAGTAGCGGGAGCGAGGTCTTCCCCTACAATGAGCAGTTCTTC.

This sequence joins TRBV4-3 and TRBJ1-5, with D possibly TRBD1 on 6 matching bases. Germline CDR1 is LGHNA and CDR2 is YSLEER. There are 15 residues in the CDR3. Trimming removed 1 base at V and 7 bases at J, with 14 bases between. For the CDR3, the DNA is TGCGCCAGCAGCCAAGGTTCAGGGGTAGGCCAGCCCCAGCATTTT. Protein product: CASSQGSGVGQPQHF.

This clonotype was detected ten times or more. CDR3 in amino acids: CASSLVADEQFF. For the CDR3, the DNA is TGCGCCAGCAGCTTGGTGGCCGATGAGCAGTTCTTC. This sequence joins TRBV5-1 and TRBJ2-1; no firm D call. The germline V gene encodes CDR1 SGHRS and CDR2 YFSETQ. V was cut by 0 bases and J by 8 bases, with 6 bases left in between. CDR3 length: 12 amino acids.

This clonotype was counted ten times or more. The rearrangement joins TRBV29-1 to TRBJ2-1; no clear D. This CDR3 has 11 amino acids. V shed 4 bases and J shed 1 base, with 2 bases lying between them. Germline lookup yields CDR1 SQVTM and CDR2 ANQGSEA. The chain's CDR3 is CSVASYNEQFF. The CDR3 DNA reads TGCAGCGTTGCATCCTACAATGAGCAGTTCTTC.

This clonotype was seen at least ten times. The chain has TRBV7-2 and TRBJ2-1; D remains ambiguous. V was clipped by 0 bases and J by 10 bases, with 10 bases between them. This CDR3 comprises 13 residues. Germline V gives CDR1 SGHTA, CDR2 FQGNSA. CDR3 DNA sequence: TGTGCCAGCAGCTTAGCACTGATTAAGGAGCAGTTCTTC. It is translated as CASSLALIKEQFF. Complete variable domain (other parts from reference TRBV7-2 and TRBJ2-1): GAGVSQSPSNKVTEKGKDVELRCDPISGHTALYWYRQSLGQGLEFLIYFQGNSAPDKSGLPSDRFSAERTGGSVSTLTIQRTQQEDSAVYLCASSLALIKEQFFGPGTRLTVL.